Each of the 2 T cell receptor beta chains below was sequenced from the same sample in a study of blood T cell repertoires in COVID-19. Profiling relied on immunoSEQ multiplex PCR, and the TCRdb table lists in-frame clones only, not all of them. The table records about 400,000 clones, roughly 91% of them present only once. The specimen sequenced was PBMCs or T cells enriched from blood (not recorded which). The receptors were sampled from a woman under 40 who had recovered from COVID-19.

The gene calls are TRBV27 and TRBJ2-1, with D possibly matching TRBD1 (5 bases). Trimming stripped 2 bases from V and 6 bases from J, with 5 bases between. Germline V gene lookup returns CDR1 MNHEY and CDR2 SMNVEV (reference sequence). The CDR3 has 12 amino acids. The CDR3 spells CASSLRGNEQFF. In nucleotides, the CDR3 is TGTGCCAGCAGTTTAAGGGGCAATGAGCAGTTCTTC.

This chain uses TRBV6-4 with TRBJ2-1; 12 bases match TRBD2. V lost 0 bases, J lost 8 bases, and 5 bases stayed unmatched. The CDR3 consists of 16 residues. From germline, CDR1 is MRHNA and CDR2 SNTAGT. The DNA for the CDR3 is TGTGCCAGCAGTGACTCGGCTAGCGGGGGGGCCCATGAGCAGTTCTTC. It translates to CASSDSASGGAHEQFF.